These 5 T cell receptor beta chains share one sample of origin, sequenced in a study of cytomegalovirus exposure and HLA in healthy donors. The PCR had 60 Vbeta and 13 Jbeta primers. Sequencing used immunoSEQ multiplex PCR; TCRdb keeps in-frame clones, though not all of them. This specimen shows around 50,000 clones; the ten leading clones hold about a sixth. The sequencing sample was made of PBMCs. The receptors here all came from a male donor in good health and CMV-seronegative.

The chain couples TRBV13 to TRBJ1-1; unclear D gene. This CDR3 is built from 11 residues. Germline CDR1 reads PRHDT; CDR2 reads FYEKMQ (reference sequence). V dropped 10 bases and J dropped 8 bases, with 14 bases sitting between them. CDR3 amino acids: CAMKGAAEAFF. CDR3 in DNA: TGTGCCATGAAAGGAGCGGCAGAAGCTTTCTTT.

CDR3 protein: CASSEDGGTGGYEQYF. The DNA of the CDR3 is TGCGCCAGCAGTGAGGATGGTGGGACAGGGGGCTACGAGCAGTACTTC. V is TRBV10-2 and J is TRBJ2-7; 11 positions match TRBD1. Germline V CDR1 and CDR2: WSHSY, SAAADI. V shed 2 bases and J 3 bases; nucleotides not matched to a gene: 6. The CDR3 extends over 16 amino acids.

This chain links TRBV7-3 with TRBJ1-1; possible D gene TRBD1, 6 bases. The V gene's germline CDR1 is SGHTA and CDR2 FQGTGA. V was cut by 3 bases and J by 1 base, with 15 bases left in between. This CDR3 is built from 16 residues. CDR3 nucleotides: TGTGCCAGCAGCTTCATACGGACAGCCAGGAACACTGAAGCTTTCTTT. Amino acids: CASSFIRTARNTEAFF.

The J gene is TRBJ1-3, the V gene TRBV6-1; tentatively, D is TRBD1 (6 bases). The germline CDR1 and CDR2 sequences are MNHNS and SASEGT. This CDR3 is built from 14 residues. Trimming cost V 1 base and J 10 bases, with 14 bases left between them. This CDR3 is CASSEEQGVGTIYF. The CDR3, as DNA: TGTGCCAGCAGTGAAGAACAGGGAGTAGGGACCATATATTTT.

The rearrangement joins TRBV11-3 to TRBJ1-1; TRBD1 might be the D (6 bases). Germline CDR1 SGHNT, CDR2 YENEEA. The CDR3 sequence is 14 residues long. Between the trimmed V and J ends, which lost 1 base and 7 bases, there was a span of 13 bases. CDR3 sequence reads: CASSLGPTGSEAFF. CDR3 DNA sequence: TGTGCCAGCAGCTTAGGGCCTACAGGGAGTGAAGCTTTCTTT.